The 31 T cell receptor beta chains given below trace back to one sample, sequenced in a study of CD4 and CD8 cells across lung adenocarcinoma regions. Using its own MiXCR run on the PCR reads, TCRdb lists one record per CDR3 protein. The top ten clones hold about 30% of a sample with around 19,000 distinct CDR3 sequences, approximately 49% of them seen once. Sequencing input: CD8+ T cells from the center of a lung tumor. Receptors originate from a female donor with lung adenocarcinoma. The CD4 and CD8 labels of this study may be unreliable.

The chain links TRBV10-1 to TRBJ2-1; TRBD2 is a possible D gene (7 bases). The DNA end lines up better with TRBJ2-7; the J call may be wrong. CDR3 length: 14 amino acids. Germline CDR1 WNHNN, CDR2 SYGVQD (reference sequence). Here the CDR3 DNA reads TGCGCGGGCAAGGGGGGGCAAGACCCAGAGACGCAGTACTTC. Translating it yields CAGKGGQDPETQYF.

The J gene is TRBJ2-3, the V gene TRBV27; 8 positions agree with TRBD2. The CDR3 has 17 amino acids. CDR1 and CDR2 (germline): MNHEY, SMNVEV (reference sequence). J lost 9 bases, V lost 10 bases, and 24 bases had no gene match. The CDR3: CATRRGLEAVSTGTQYF. The CDR3 DNA reads as TGTGCCACCCGGCGGGGACTAGAGGCGGTGAGCACCGGGACGCAGTATTTT.

This clonotype was seen at least ten times. The rearrangement uses TRBV12-3 or TRBV12-4 and TRBJ1-5; 9 bases are a match to TRBD1. This CDR3 has 17 residues. Trimming took 6 bases from V and 6 from J; bases not matched to a gene: 15. The CDR3 DNA sequence: TGTGCCAGCAGCCCCGGGACAGGGATGAGCGAGGGTCAGCCCCAGCATTTT. It is translated as CASSPGTGMSEGQPQHF.

This clonotype was detected a few times. With a much larger clone just one base away, this may be a read error. The rearrangement uses TRBV6-1 and TRBJ2-1; the D is unclear. The assigned J gene may be wrong: the sequence end matches TRBJ2-7 better. CDR3 length equals 15 residues. CDR1 and CDR2 (germline): MNHNS, SASEGT. The CDR3 is CASSEPRVPYNEQYF. CDR3 DNA: TGTGCCAGCAGTGAACCAAGGGTACCCTACAATGAGCAGTACTTC.

This clonotype qualifies as medium-sized (0.01 to 0.1%). The chain joins TRBV10-2 to TRBJ2-5; no reliable D call. Germline CDR1 and CDR2: WSHSY and SAAADI. Trimming stripped 3 bases from V and 5 bases from J, with 10 bases between. This CDR3 has 13 residues. The CDR3 loop is CASSDPQLETQYF. The CDR3 DNA reads as TGCGCCAGCAGTGACCCCCAGTTGGAGACCCAGTACTTC.

The table lists this clonotype with many counts. This chain joins TRBV25-1 and TRBJ1-1; D is undetermined. Germline-derived CDR1 and CDR2 are MGHDK and SYGVNS. Trimming cost V 0 bases and J 3 bases, with 14 bases left between them. The CDR3 spans 16 residues. CDR3 coding DNA: TGTGCCAGCAGTGAATATTTCCCAGGAGGATACACTGAAGCTTTCTTT. Its translation is CASSEYFPGGYTEAFF. The variable domain in full, completed from reference TRBV25-1 and TRBJ1-1, reads EADIYQTPRYLVIGTGKKITLECSQTMGHDKMYWYQQDPGMELHLIHYSYGVNSTEKGDLSSESTVSRIRTEHFPLTLESARPSHTSQYLCASSEYFPGGYTEAFFGQGTRLTVV.

This clonotype was observed once. A read error may produce the germline difference seen at one junction end. The V gene is TRBV10-3, the J gene TRBJ2-5; perhaps TRBD2 as D (7 bases). The length of the CDR3 is 15 residues. CDR1 ENHRY and CDR2 SYGVKD come from the germline V gene. The CDR3 sequence: CAGGGGGCDEETQYF. The CDR3 DNA reads as TGTGCCGGGGGCGGCGGGGGCTGCGACGAAGAGACGCAGTATTTC.

This clonotype has just a few counts. V gene TRBV3-1 combines with J gene TRBJ2-1, with a possible D match to TRBD2 (5 bases). The end of the DNA aligns better with TRBJ2-7, so the J call may be wrong. CDR1 is LGHDT, CDR2 YNNKEL, per germline (reference sequence). The CDR3 runs 12 residues. The CDR3 loop reads CASSRGVYEQYF. The CDR3 nucleotides read TGTGCCAGCAGCCGGGGAGTTTACGAGCAGTACTTC.

V is TRBV27 and J is TRBJ2-3; perhaps TRBD2 as D (6 bases). The CDR3 loop spans 15 amino acids. Germline CDR1 reads MNHEY; CDR2 reads SMNVEV (reference sequence). Trimming cost V 3 bases and J 1 base, with 11 bases left between them. The CDR3 DNA is TGTGCCAGCAGTTTCAGGGCTAGCGGCACAGATACGCAGTATTTT. Translating it yields CASSFRASGTDTQYF.

The chain links TRBV6-1 to TRBJ1-5; maybe TRBD1 (5 bases). This CDR3 comprises 16 residues. The germline V gene has CDR1 MNHNS and CDR2 SASEGT. Deletions cut 3 bases from V and 0 bases from J, with 12 bases between. The CDR3 is CASSDPRTYSNQPQHF. The CDR3 DNA is TGTGCCAGCAGTGATCCCAGGACATATAGCAATCAGCCCCAGCATTTT.

CDR3 coding DNA: TGTGCCAGCAGCTTGACAGGCCACACTGAAGCTTTCTTT. Amino acid sequence: CASSLTGHTEAFF. This chain uses TRBV6-5 with TRBJ1-1, with TRBD1 as a possible D gene (6 bases). The CDR3 sequence is 13 residues long. Deletions cut 6 bases from V and 3 bases from J, with 11 bases between. In germline, CDR1 is MNHEY, CDR2 SVGAGI.

In its sample, this clonotype was seen many times. The gene calls are TRBV27 and TRBJ2-5; 9 nucleotides match TRBD2. The DNA end lines up better with TRBJ2-7; the J call may be wrong. The CDR3 runs to 18 residues. Germline loops: CDR1 MNHEY, CDR2 SMNVEV (reference sequence). CDR3 bases: TGTGCCAGCAGCCCACTTGGGGGACCGCGGGAGGGGACCTACGAGCAGTACGTC. Its translation: CASSPLGGPREGTYEQYV.

V usage is TRBV6-5 and J usage is TRBJ1-1; D gene unclear. This CDR3 is 13 amino acids long. V shed 2 bases and J shed 5 bases, with 9 bases lying between them. In germline, CDR1 is MNHEY, CDR2 SVGAGI. This chain's CDR3 is CASSYSRVTEAFF. The CDR3, as DNA: TGTGCCAGCAGTTACAGTCGGGTGACTGAAGCTTTCTTT.

To note about this clonotype: At one end the junction does not follow the germline gene, possibly because of a read error. The chain recombines TRBV27 with TRBJ2-4, with TRBD1 matching 7 bases. The CDR3 has 15 amino acids. In germline, CDR1 is MNHEY, CDR2 SMNVEV (reference sequence). The CDR3 DNA follows: TGTTCCAGGAGTTCAGGGGGATGGGACAAAAACACTCAGTACTTC. This sequence encodes CSRSSGGWDKNTQYF.

This sequence joins TRBV27 and TRBJ2-1; TRBD2 matches at 8 bases. The germline V gene encodes CDR1 MNHEY and CDR2 SMNVEV (reference sequence). The CDR3 spans 15 residues. J was trimmed by 2 bases and V by 8 bases; bases with no gene match: 8. DNA of the CDR3: TGTGCCAGCGCCGGGACGGGAGGGGCCTACAATGAGCAGTTCTTC. As protein: CASAGTGGAYNEQFF.

The chain links TRBV27 to TRBJ2-5; D is undetermined. The CDR3 loop spans 13 amino acids. Germline CDR1 reads MNHEY; CDR2 reads SMNVEV (reference sequence). Trimming removed 6 bases at V and 10 bases at J, with 18 bases between. The CDR3 coding sequence is TGTGCCAGCAGAGGGTTTGTCCAAGACATCCAGTACTTC. This encodes CASRGFVQDIQYF.

At least ten counts were recorded for this clonotype. The chain uses TRBV10-2 and TRBJ2-7; D not certain. Trimming removed 7 bases at V and 2 bases at J, with 15 bases between. This CDR3 contains 14 residues. The germline gives CDR1 WSHSY, CDR2 SAAADI. Here the CDR3 reads CASTPHGNAYEQYF. The DNA of the CDR3 is TGCGCCAGCACTCCCCATGGGAACGCCTACGAGCAGTACTTC.

V usage is TRBV6-1 and J usage is TRBJ2-3; D possibly matches TRBD1 or TRBD2 (5 bases each). V lost 4 bases and J 9 bases, leaving 23 bases between the germline ends. The length of the CDR3 is 16 residues. The germline V gene has CDR1 MNHNS and CDR2 SASEGT. CDR3 sequence reads: CASSGRGAASTETQYF. DNA of the CDR3: TGTGCCAGCAGTGGAAGAGGGGCTGCGAGCACCGAGACGCAGTATTTT.

This clonotype has a count of ten or more. The chain uses TRBV27 and TRBJ1-1; D not certain. The CDR3 consists of 13 residues. Trimming pared 6 bases from V and 1 base from J, leaving 9 bases between. Germline-derived CDR1 and CDR2 are MNHEY and SMNVEV (reference sequence). The CDR3 region has the DNA TGTGCCAGCAGCCTCACGGGGAACACTGAAGCTTTCTTT. It translates to CASSLTGNTEAFF.

This clonotype was recorded a few times. At one end, the junction sequence differs from germline, possibly due to a read error. The genes are TRBV7-7 and TRBJ2-1; 10 positions agree with TRBD1. The J call may be faulty, since TRBJ2-5 better matches the DNA end. CDR3 length: 14 residues. The V gene's germline CDR1 is SSHAT and CDR2 FNYEAQ (reference sequence). The CDR3 here is CASSRQGAGETQYF. The DNA for the CDR3 is TGTGCTAGCAGCCGACAGGGGGCTGGAGAGACCCAGTACTTC.

The V call is TRBV20-1, the J call TRBJ2-3; 8 bases align to TRBD2. Germline trimming cut 6 bases from V and 2 bases from J; bases unmatched to any gene: 10. CDR1 is DFQATT, CDR2 SNEGSKA, per germline (reference sequence). The CDR3 has 15 residues. CDR3 amino acids: CSAPLPGRDTDTQYF. The CDR3 coding sequence is TGCAGTGCCCCCCTTCCCGGGAGGGACACAGATACGCAGTATTTT.

This clonotype is medium-sized (0.01 to 0.1%) within its sample. The V and J genes are TRBV27 and TRBJ2-5, with 8 bases that match TRBD1. The DNA end is more similar to TRBJ2-7, so the J call may be wrong. This CDR3 spans 15 amino acids. Germline V gene lookup returns CDR1 MNHEY and CDR2 SMNVEV (reference sequence). CDR3 sequence (DNA): TGTGCCAGCAGTTTAGCGGGACAGGTGAGCTACGAGCAGTACGTC. It codes for CASSLAGQVSYEQYV.

The chain carries TRBV4-1 and TRBJ1-2, with 11 bases that match TRBD1. The CDR3 has 18 amino acids. CDR1 MGHRA and CDR2 YSYEKL come from the germline V gene. Losses at the gene ends were 1 base for V and 7 bases for J; bases not matched to a gene: 14. Here the CDR3 DNA reads TGCGCCAGCAGCCAAGGTGTATCTTTTGGACAGGGGGCTTTTGGCTACACCTTC. Protein sequence: CASSQGVSFGQGAFGYTF.

The chain joins TRBV14 to TRBJ1-2, with D possibly being TRBD1 (5 bases). The CDR3 runs to 15 residues. The V end lost 5 bases, the J end lost 3 bases, and 16 bases lay between the germline ends. Germline V CDR1 and CDR2: SGHDN, FVKESK. The CDR3 sequence is CASSSHRRQDYGYTF. CDR3 nucleotides: TGTGCCAGCAGCTCCCACAGGCGGCAGGACTATGGCTACACCTTC.

V usage is TRBV6-5 and J usage is TRBJ1-1, with no clear D. V lost 3 bases and J lost 5, with 13 bases in between. The V gene's germline CDR1 is MNHEY and CDR2 SVGAGI. The CDR3 runs to 14 residues. CDR3 protein: CASSYFGLRTEAFF. The CDR3, as DNA: TGTGCCAGCAGTTATTTTGGCCTGAGGACTGAAGCTTTCTTT.

CDR3: CASSGSGGYNEQFF. The CDR3 bases are TGCGCCAGCAGCGGTAGCGGGGGTTACAATGAGCAGTTCTTC. The chain links TRBV5-1 to TRBJ2-1, with 9 bases identical to TRBD2. The germline V gene encodes CDR1 SGHRS and CDR2 YFSETQ. This CDR3 is built from 14 residues. J was trimmed by 4 bases and V by 4 bases; bases with no gene match: 3. Full variable domain (remainder filled in from reference TRBV5-1 and TRBJ2-1): KAGVTQTPRYLIKTRGQQVTLSCSPISGHRSVSWYQQTPGQGLQFLFEYFSETQRNKGNFPGRFSGRQFSNSRSEMNVSTLELGDSALYLCASSGSGGYNEQFFGPGTRLTVL.

The gene calls are TRBV27 and TRBJ2-6; D remains ambiguous. Germline V lookup: CDR1 MNHEY, CDR2 SMNVEV (reference sequence). The CDR3 is made up of 15 amino acids. The V gene lost 1 base and the J gene lost 0 bases, with 4 bases spanning the gap. The CDR3, as DNA: TGTGCCAGCAGTTTATACGCCTCTGGGGCCAACGTCCTGACTTTC. Amino acids: CASSLYASGANVLTF.

This rearrangement joins TRBV28 to TRBJ1-2; TRBD1 is a possible D gene (5 bases). The germline CDR1 and CDR2 sequences are MDHEN and SYDVKM. Trimming stripped 6 bases from V and 0 bases from J, with 14 bases between. CDR3 size: 15 residues. The CDR3 bases are TGTGCCAGCAGGATCGTGGGGACTACTAACTATGGCTACACCTTC. Translation: CASRIVGTTNYGYTF.

This clonotype was detected many times. The J gene is TRBJ1-1, the V gene TRBV10-1; 9 bases fit TRBD1. CDR1 WNHNN and CDR2 SYGVQD come from the germline V gene (reference sequence). This CDR3 contains 14 residues. V dropped 5 bases and J dropped 6; count of bases not matched to a gene: 7. CDR3 DNA: TGCGCCAGCAGTTCCGGGACAGGGCTACCTGAAGCTTTCTTT. Residues: CASSSGTGLPEAFF.

Relative to its sample, this clonotype is medium-sized (0.01 to 0.1%). The genes are TRBV6-5 and TRBJ1-1, with D possibly being TRBD1 (6 bases). V gave up 6 bases and J gave up 2 bases, with 13 bases separating them. The CDR3 covers 14 residues. In germline, CDR1 is MNHEY, CDR2 SVGAGI. CDR3 residues: CASSRDKENTEAFF. The DNA of the CDR3 is TGTGCCAGCAGCCGGGACAAGGAAAACACTGAAGCTTTCTTT.

This chain connects TRBV6-1 to TRBJ2-1; D call uncertain. Near its end, the DNA agrees better with TRBJ2-5, so the J call may be wrong. Germline values: CDR1 MNHNS, CDR2 SASEGT. This CDR3 is 11 amino acids long. This CDR3 reads CASRRTGSQYF. The DNA of the CDR3 is TGTGCCAGCAGGAGAACGGGTTCCCAGTACTTC.